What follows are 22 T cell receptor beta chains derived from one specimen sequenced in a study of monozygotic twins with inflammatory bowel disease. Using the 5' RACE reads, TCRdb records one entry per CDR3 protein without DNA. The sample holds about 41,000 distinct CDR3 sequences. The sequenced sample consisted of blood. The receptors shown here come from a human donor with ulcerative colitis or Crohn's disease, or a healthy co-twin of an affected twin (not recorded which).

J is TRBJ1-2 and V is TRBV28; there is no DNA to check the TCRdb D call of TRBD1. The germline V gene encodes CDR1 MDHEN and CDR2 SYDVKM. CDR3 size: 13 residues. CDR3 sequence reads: CASPPPVNYGYTF.

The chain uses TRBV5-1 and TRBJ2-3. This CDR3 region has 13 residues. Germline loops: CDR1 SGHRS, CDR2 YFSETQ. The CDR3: CASSGSTPDTQYF.

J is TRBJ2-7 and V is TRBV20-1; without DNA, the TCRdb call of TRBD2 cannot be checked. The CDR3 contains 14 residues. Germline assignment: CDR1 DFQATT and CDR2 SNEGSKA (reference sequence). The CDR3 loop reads CSARGGTAPYEQYF.

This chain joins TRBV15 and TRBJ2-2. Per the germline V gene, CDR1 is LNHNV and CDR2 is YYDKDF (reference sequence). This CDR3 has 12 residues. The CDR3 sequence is CATSKTVGELFF.

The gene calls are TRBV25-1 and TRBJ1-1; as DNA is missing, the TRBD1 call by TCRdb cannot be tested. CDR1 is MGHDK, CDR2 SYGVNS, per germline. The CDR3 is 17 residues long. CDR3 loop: CASSEGWGLQMNTEAFF.

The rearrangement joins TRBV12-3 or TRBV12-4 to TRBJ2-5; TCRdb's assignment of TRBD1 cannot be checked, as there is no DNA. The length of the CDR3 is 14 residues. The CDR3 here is CASSPEQGRETQYF.

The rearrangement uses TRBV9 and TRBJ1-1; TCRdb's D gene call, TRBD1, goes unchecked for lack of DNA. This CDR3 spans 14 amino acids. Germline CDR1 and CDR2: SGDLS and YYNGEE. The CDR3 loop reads CASSVWGARTEAFF. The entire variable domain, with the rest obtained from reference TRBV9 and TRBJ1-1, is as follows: DSGVTQTPKHLITATGQRVTLRCSPRSGDLSVYWYQQSLDQGLQFLIQYYNGEERAKGNILERFSAQQFPDLHSELNLSSLELGDSALYFCASSVWGARTEAFFGQGTRLTVV.

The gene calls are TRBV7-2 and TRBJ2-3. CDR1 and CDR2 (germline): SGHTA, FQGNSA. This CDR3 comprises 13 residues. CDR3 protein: CASSLAGRDTQYF.

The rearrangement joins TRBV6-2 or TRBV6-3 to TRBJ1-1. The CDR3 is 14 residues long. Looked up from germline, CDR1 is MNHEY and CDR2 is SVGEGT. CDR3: CASSYRGVNTEAFF.

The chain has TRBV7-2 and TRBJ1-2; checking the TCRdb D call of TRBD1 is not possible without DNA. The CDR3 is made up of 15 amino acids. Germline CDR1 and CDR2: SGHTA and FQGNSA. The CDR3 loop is CASSFEAPHLGGYTF.

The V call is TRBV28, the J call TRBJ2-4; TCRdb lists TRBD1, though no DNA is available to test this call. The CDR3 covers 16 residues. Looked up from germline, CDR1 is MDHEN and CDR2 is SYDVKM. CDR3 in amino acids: CASSRRLILAKNIQYF.

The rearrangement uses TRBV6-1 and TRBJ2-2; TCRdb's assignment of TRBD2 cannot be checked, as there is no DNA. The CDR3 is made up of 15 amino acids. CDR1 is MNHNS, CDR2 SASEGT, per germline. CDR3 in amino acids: CASSGPGLVAGELFF.

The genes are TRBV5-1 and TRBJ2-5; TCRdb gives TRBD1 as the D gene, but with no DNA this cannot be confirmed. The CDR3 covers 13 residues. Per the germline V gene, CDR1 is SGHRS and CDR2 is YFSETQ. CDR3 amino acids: CASRTGVSETQYF.

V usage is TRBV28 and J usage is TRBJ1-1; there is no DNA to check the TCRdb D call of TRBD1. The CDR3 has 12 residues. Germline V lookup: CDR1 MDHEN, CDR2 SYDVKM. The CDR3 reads CATCEGGTEAFF.

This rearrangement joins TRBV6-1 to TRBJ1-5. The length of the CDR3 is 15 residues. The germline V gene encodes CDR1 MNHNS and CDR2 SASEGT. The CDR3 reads CASSKDIRSNQPQHF.

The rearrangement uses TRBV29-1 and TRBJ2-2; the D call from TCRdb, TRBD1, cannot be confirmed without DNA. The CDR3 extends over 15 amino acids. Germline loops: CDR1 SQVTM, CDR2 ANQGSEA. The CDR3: CSADTGTGDTGELFF.

CDR3 residues: CASSLERGRNYGYTF. The chain couples TRBV5-6 to TRBJ1-2; the TRBD1 assignment by TCRdb is unverifiable without DNA. From germline, CDR1 is SGHDT and CDR2 YYEEEE. This CDR3 has 15 amino acids. The complete variable domain, with remaining parts taken from reference TRBV5-6 and TRBJ1-2, reads DAGVTQSPTHLIKTRGQQVTLRCSPKSGHDTVSWYQQALGQGPQFIFQYYEEEERQRGNFPDRFSGHQFPNYSSELNVNALLLGDSALYLCASSLERGRNYGYTFGSGTRLTVV.

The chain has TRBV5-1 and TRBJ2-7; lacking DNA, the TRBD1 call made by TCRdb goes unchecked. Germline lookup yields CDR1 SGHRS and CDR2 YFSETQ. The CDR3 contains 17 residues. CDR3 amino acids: CASSGGGRTGLSYEQYF.

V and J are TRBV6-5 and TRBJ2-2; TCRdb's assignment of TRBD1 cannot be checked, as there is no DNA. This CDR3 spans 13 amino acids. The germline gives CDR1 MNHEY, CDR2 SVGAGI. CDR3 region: CASRAGQTRELFF.

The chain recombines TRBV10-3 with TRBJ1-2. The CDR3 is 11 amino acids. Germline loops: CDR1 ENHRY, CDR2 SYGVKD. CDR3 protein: CAIRQGSGYTF.

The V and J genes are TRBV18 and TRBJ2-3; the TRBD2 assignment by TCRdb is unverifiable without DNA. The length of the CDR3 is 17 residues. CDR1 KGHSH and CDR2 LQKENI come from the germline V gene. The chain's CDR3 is CASSPRTSGRQTDTQYF.

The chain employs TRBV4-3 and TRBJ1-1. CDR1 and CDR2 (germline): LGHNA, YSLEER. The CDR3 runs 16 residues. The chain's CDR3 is CASSQDWTGYNTEAFF.